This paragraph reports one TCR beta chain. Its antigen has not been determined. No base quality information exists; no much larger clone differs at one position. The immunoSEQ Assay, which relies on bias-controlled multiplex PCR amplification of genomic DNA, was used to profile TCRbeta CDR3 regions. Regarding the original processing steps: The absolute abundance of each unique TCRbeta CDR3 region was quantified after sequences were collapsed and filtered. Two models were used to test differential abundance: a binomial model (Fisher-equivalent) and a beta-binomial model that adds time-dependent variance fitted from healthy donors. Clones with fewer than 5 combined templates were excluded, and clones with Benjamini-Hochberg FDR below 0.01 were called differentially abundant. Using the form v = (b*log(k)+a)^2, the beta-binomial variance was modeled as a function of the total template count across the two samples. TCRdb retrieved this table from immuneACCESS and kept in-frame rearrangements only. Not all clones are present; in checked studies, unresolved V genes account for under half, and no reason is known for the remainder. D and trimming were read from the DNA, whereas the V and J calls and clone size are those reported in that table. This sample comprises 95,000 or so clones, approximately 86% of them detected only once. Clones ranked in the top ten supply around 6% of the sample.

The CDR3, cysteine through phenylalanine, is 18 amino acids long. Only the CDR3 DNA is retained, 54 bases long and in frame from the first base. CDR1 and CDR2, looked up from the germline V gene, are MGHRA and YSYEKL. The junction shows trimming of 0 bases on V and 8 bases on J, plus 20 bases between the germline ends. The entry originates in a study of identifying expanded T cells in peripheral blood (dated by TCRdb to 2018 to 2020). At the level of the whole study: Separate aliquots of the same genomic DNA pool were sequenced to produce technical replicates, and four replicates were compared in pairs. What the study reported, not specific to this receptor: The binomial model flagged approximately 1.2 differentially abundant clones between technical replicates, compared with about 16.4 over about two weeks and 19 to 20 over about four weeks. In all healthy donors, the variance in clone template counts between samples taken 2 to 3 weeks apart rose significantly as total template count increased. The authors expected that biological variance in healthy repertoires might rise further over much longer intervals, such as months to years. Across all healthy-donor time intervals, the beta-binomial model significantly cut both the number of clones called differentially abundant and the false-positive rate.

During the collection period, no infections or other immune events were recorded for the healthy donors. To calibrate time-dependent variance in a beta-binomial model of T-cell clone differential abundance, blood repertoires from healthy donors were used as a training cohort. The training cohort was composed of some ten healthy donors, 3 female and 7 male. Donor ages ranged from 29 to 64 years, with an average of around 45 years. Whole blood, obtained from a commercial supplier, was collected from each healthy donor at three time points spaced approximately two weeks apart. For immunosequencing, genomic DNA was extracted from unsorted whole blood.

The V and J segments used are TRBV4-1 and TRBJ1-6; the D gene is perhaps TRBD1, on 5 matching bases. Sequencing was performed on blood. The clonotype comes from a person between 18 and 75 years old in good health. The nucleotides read TGCGCCAGCAGCCAAGAACTGGTGGGGGAGGGAACGGATTCACCCCTCCACTTT. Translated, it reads CASSQELVGEGTDSPLHF.